The clone carrying this TCR beta chain was seen more than once but under ten times. The data belong to a study of tumor-infiltrating lymphocytes in primary liver carcinoma. Background on the study: Those enrolled were patients of both sexes, who were aged 30 to 69 years. Read depth, roughly 3.65 to 8 million productive TCRbeta reads, did not differ significantly between tissues.

Blood RNA originated from unsorted whole blood, with germline DNA additionally extracted. Presurgery, 3 to 4 milliliters of peripheral blood were collected. A constant-region primer primed TCR beta cDNA synthesis from 400 to 550 ng of total RNA. Researchers made the TCR beta libraries by running three nested multiplex PCR rounds with slightly modified ARM-PCR. TCRdb re-analysed the multiplex PCR reads in MiXCR, keeping a single row per CDR3 protein. The sample lists 310,000 or so distinct CDR3 sequences, approximately 58% occurring once. Material: peripheral blood. The sequence was obtained from a woman in her twenties or thirties with primary liver carcinoma and hepatitis B virus infection.

In DNA form, the CDR3 reads TGTGCCAGTACGGACGGAACCTACGAGCAGTACTTC. Translating it yields CASTDGTYEQYF. The chain combines TRBV4-2 with TRBJ2-7; no definite D call. CDR3 length equals 12 residues. Trimming left V 9 bases short and J 2 bases short, with 11 bases between. Per the germline V gene, CDR1 is LGHNA and CDR2 is YNFKEQ.